This TCR beta chain was documented in a study of T cell repertoires in cytomegalovirus infection. From the reads, TCRdb called clonotypes with MiXCR, one entry per CDR3 protein. The table has 490,000 or so distinct CDR3 sequences, 11% seen once; the top ten hold 10%. Germline-derived CDR1 and CDR2 are SGHRS and YFSETQ. CDR3 length: 15 residues. Trimming took off 0 bases at V and 5 bases at J, with 14 bases between the two ends. This clonotype occurred a few times. The specimen sequenced was PBMCs. The source of this sequence is a human donor in good health (CMV status not recorded). Some clones in this sample may be carry-over from other donors' samples. The gene calls are TRBV5-1 and TRBJ1-1; D is ambiguous. Here the CDR3 DNA reads TGCGCCAGCAGCTTGGGGCCGAAGGGCCGGACTGAAGCTTTCTTT. It encodes CASSLGPKGRTEAFF.